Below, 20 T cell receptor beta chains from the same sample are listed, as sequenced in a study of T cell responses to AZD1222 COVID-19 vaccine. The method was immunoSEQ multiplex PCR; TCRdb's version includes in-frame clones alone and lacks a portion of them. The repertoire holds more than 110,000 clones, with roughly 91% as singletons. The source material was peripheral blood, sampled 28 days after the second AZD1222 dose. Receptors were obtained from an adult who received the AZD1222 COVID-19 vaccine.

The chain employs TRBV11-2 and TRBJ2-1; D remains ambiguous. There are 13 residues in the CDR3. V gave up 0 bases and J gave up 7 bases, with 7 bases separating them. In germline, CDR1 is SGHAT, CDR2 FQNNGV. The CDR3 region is CASSLEGPNEQFF. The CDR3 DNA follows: TGTGCCAGCAGCTTAGAGGGTCCAAATGAGCAGTTCTTC.

Here the CDR3 DNA reads TGTGCCAGCAGGCAACTAGCGGGAGTGTACGAGCAGTACTTC. Residues: CASRQLAGVYEQYF. The chain links TRBV6-5 to TRBJ2-7, with 11 positions matching TRBD2. Germline assignment: CDR1 MNHEY and CDR2 SVGAGI. The V segment lost 6 bases and the J segment 4 bases; nucleotides outside the gene matches: 5. The CDR3 consists of 14 residues.

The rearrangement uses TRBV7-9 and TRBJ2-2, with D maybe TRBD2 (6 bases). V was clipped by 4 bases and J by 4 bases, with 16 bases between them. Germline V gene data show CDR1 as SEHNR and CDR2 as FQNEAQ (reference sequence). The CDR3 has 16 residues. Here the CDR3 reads CASSSIRGIGTGELFF. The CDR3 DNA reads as TGTGCCAGCAGCTCTATACGGGGGATTGGCACCGGGGAGCTGTTTTTT.

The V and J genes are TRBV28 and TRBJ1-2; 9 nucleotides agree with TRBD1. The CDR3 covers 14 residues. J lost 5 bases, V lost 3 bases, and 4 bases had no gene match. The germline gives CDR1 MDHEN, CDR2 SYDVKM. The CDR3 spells CASSFRQGGYGYTF. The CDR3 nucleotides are TGTGCCAGCAGTTTCCGACAGGGGGGATATGGCTACACCTTC.

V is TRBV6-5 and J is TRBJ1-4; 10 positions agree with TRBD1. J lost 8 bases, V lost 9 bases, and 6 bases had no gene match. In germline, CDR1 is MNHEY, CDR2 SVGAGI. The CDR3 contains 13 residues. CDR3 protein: CASQPGQGEKLFF. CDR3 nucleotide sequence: TGTGCCAGTCAACCGGGACAGGGGGAAAAACTGTTTTTT.

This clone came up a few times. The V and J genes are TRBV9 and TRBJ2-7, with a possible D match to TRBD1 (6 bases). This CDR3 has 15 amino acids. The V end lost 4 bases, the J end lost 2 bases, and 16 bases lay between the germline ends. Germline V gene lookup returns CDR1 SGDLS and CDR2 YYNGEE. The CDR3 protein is CASSQQQGRTYEQYF. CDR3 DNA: TGTGCCAGCAGCCAACAACAGGGTCGAACCTACGAGCAGTACTTC.

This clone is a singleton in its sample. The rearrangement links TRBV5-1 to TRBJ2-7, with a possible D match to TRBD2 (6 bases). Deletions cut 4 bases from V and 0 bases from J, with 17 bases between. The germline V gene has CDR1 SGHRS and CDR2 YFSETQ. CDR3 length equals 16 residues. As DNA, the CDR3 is TGCGCCAGCAGCCCCGGGGGAGGCCATAGCTCCTACGAGCAGTACTTC. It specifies CASSPGGGHSSYEQYF.

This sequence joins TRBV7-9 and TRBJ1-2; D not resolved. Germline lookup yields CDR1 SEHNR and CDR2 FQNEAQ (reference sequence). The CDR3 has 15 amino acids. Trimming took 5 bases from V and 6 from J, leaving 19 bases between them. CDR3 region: CASSPPSGYGDGYTF. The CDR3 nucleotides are TGTGCCAGCAGCCCTCCTTCGGGATATGGGGATGGCTACACCTTC. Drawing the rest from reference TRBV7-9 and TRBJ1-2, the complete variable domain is DTGVSQNPRHKITKRGQNVTFRCDPISEHNRLYWYRQTLGQGPEFLTYFQNEAQLEKSRLLSDRFSAERPKGSFSTLEIQRTEQGDSAMYLCASSPPSGYGDGYTFGSGTRLTVV.

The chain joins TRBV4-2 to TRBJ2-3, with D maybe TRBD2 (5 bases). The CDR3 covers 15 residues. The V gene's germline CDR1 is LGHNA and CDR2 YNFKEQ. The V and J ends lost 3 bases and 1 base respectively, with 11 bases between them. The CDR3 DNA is TGTGCCAGCAGCCAGAAAGACGGGGGCACAGATACGCAGTATTTT. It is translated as CASSQKDGGTDTQYF.

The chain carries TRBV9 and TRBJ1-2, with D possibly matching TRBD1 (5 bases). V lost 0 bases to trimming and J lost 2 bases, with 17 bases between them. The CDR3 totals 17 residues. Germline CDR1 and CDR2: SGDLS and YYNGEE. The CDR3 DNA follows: TGTGCCAGCAGCGTAGGTGAAGGGGCCGCCCCAAACTATGGCTACACCTTC. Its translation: CASSVGEGAAPNYGYTF. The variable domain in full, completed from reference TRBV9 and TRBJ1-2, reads DSGVTQTPKHLITATGQRVTLRCSPRSGDLSVYWYQQSLDQGLQFLIQYYNGEERAKGNILERFSAQQFPDLHSELNLSSLELGDSALYFCASSVGEGAAPNYGYTFGSGTRLTVV.

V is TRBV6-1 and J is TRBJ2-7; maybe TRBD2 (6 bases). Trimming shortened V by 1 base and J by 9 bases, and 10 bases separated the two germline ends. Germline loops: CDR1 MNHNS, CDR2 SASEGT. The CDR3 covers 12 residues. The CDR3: CASSEVSGVQYF. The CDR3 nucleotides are TGTGCCAGCAGTGAAGTGTCGGGGGTGCAGTACTTC.

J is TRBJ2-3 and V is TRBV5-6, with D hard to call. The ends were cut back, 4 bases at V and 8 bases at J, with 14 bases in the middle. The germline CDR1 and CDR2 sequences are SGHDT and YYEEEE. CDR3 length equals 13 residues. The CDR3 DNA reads TGTGCCAGCAGCGCCCCGAAGCAGGTTACGCAGTATTTT. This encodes CASSAPKQVTQYF.

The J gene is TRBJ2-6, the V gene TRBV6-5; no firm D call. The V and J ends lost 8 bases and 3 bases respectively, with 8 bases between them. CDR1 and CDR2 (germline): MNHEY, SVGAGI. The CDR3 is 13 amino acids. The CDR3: CASEFGGANVLTF. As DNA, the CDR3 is TGTGCCAGCGAATTTGGTGGGGCCAACGTCCTGACTTTC.

DNA for the CDR3: TGTGCCAGCAGTCCAAGGGGGCAGGACACCGGGGAGCTGTTTTTT. Translation: CASSPRGQDTGELFF. The chain links TRBV28 to TRBJ2-2, with 7 bases matching TRBD1. Germline CDR1 and CDR2: MDHEN and SYDVKM. J gave up 3 bases and V 5 bases, and 6 bases lay outside the gene matches. The CDR3 runs to 15 residues.

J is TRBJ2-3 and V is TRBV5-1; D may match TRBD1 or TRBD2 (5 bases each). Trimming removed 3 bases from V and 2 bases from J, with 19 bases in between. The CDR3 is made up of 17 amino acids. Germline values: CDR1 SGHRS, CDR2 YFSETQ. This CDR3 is CASSSSSGGDLTDTQYF. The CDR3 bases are TGCGCCAGCAGCTCCTCGAGTGGGGGAGACCTCACAGATACGCAGTATTTT. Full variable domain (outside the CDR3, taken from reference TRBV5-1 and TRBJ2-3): KAGVTQTPRYLIKTRGQQVTLSCSPISGHRSVSWYQQTPGQGLQFLFEYFSETQRNKGNFPGRFSGRQFSNSRSEMNVSTLELGDSALYLCASSSSSGGDLTDTQYFGPGTRLTVL.

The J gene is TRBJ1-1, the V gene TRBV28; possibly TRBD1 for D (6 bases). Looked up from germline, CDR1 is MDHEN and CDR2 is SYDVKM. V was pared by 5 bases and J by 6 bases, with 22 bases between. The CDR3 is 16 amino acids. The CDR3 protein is CASSPPRGGGRSEAFF. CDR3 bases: TGTGCCAGCAGTCCACCACGAGGGGGGGGGCGTTCTGAAGCTTTCTTT.

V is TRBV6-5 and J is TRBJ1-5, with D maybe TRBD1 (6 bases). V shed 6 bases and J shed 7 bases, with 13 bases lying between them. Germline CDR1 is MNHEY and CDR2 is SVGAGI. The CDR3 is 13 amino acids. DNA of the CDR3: TGTGCCAGCAGCTACAGGGCCCGACAGCCCCAGCATTTT. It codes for CASSYRARQPQHF.

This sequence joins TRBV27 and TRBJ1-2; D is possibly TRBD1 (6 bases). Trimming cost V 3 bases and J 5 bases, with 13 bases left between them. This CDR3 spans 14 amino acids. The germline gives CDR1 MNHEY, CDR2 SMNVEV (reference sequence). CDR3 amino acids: CASSFSGALYGYTF. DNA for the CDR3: TGTGCCAGCAGTTTTTCGGGGGCACTTTATGGCTACACCTTC.

In nucleotides, the CDR3 is TGTGCCACCGACAGGTTCGGGAGGAACACTGAAGCTTTCTTT. Encoded protein: CATDRFGRNTEAFF. The chain joins TRBV28 to TRBJ1-1, with a tentative D call TRBD1 (6 bases). CDR1 is MDHEN and CDR2 is SYDVKM in the germline V gene. The ends were cut back, 10 bases at V and 1 base at J, with 16 bases in the middle. There are 14 residues in the CDR3.

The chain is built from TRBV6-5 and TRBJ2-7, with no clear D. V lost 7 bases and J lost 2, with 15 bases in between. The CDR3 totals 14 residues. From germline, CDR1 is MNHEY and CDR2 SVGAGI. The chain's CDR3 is CASIDVWATYEQYF. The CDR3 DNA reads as TGTGCCAGCATAGACGTATGGGCGACCTACGAGCAGTACTTC.